This T cell receptor (beta chain) originates from a study of shared clonotypes between healthy human individuals. A single count supports this clone. The antigen is not known. Findings and limits, study-wide: Sampling included only blood; tissue repertoires likely differ.

Looked up from germline, CDR1 is GTSNPN and CDR2 is SVGIG (reference sequence). Trimming pared 7 bases from V and 8 bases from J, leaving 17 bases between. This CDR3 contains 13 residues. Per the study methods: Junction-only sequences without quality scores came from ImmunoSEQ, so filtering differed. The table came from immunoSEQ multiplex PCR; TCRdb's copy has only in-frame clones and leaves some out. The V and J calls and clone size were taken over from that table, and D and trimming were inferred from the DNA. There are approximately 1.4 million clones in the sample; around 98% occur only once, and around 0.45% lies in the top ten. Donors were healthy HIV-negative adults without recently reported acute infections or vaccinations. The authors divided CD4+ cells into CD45RA+ naive and CD45RA-negative memory subsets.

The sample comprised naive CD4+ T cells sorted from blood. Subset described: CD45RA+ positively selected. V and J are TRBV30 and TRBJ1-4; D is unresolved. This receptor was identified in a man aged 25-40 years in good health. The CDR3 sequence: CASQILPREKLFF. The CDR3 DNA follows: TGTGCCTCCCAAATATTACCCCGAGAAAAACTGTTTTTT.